A single sample is the source of the 26 T cell receptor beta chains below, sequenced in a study of cytotoxic CD8 clonotypes in ibrutinib-treated CLL. Sequenced by immunoSEQ multiplex PCR; TCRdb stores in-frame clones only, minus some. This sample has under 30,000 clones; 76% occur once, and the top ten carry roughly 50%. Sequencing used PBMCs, obtained after 36 months of ibrutinib treatment. These receptors were collected from a human donor with chronic lymphocytic leukemia.

This clone was observed a single time. At one boundary the junction diverges from the germline segment, which might be a read error. Other DNA sequences of this sample code for an identical CDR3. V gene TRBV7-9 combines with J gene TRBJ1-1; no firm D call. The CDR3 is made up of 13 amino acids. Germline CDR1 is SEHNR and CDR2 is FQNEAQ (reference sequence). CDR3 sequence: CASSSDPNTEAFF. CDR3 in DNA: TGTGCCAGCAGCTCAGATCCGAACACTGAGGCTTTCTTT.

The V call is TRBV29-1, the J call TRBJ1-2; D is undetermined. V lost 6 bases and J lost 4, with 12 bases in between. CDR3 length: 12 amino acids. The germline V gene encodes CDR1 SQVTM and CDR2 ANQGSEA. In DNA form, the CDR3 reads TGCAGCGTCCGTAGGGAAGGCTATGGCTACACCTTC. Translated, it gives CSVRREGYGYTF. Together with reference TRBV29-1 and TRBJ1-2, the CDR3 gives the full variable domain: SAVISQKPSRDICQRGTSLTIQCQVDSQVTMMFWYRQQPGQSLTLIATANQGSEATYESGFVIDKFPISRPNLTFSTLTVSNMSPEDSSIYLCSVRREGYGYTFGSGTRLTVV.

The V gene is TRBV19, the J gene TRBJ1-6; the D gene is possibly TRBD1 (5 bases). CDR1 and CDR2 (germline): LNHDA, SQIVND (reference sequence). This CDR3 has 20 residues. The V gene lost 5 bases and the J gene lost 0 bases, with 23 bases spanning the gap. CDR3 nucleotides: TGTGCCAGTAGTCAAGACGGACAAATTCTATTAAGCTCCTATAATTCACCCCTCCACTTT. Its translation: CASSQDGQILLSSYNSPLHF.

This clone turned up a few times. The rearrangement uses TRBV6-5 and TRBJ1-2, with a weak D call TRBD1 (6 bases). CDR3 length: 14 residues. V was cut by 7 bases and J by 4 bases, with 16 bases left in between. Germline CDR1 MNHEY, CDR2 SVGAGI. The CDR3 is CASTTGSRSYGYTF. Written as DNA, the CDR3 is TGTGCCAGCACAACAGGGAGTAGGAGCTATGGCTACACCTTC.

This clone was seen a single time. The chain joins TRBV5-1 to TRBJ2-1; 10 bases agree with TRBD2. From germline, CDR1 is SGHRS and CDR2 YFSETQ. With 4 bases clipped from V and 4 bases from J, the junction kept 2 bases outside the gene matches. There are 14 residues in the CDR3. For the CDR3, the DNA is TGCGCCAGCAGCCTAGCGGGGGATTACAATGAGCAGTTCTTC. Protein product: CASSLAGDYNEQFF.

The rearrangement joins TRBV5-4 to TRBJ1-1, with D possibly TRBD1 on 5 matching bases. CDR3 length: 16 residues. The germline V and J ends were trimmed by 4 bases and 0 bases, with 16 bases remaining between them. The germline CDR1 and CDR2 sequences are SGHNT and YYREEE (reference sequence). Here the CDR3 reads CASSLGQGLMNTEAFF. Here the CDR3 DNA reads TGTGCCAGCAGCCTAGGACAAGGACTGATGAACACTGAAGCTTTCTTT.

This clone was detected a few times. The chain carries TRBV4-3 and TRBJ1-5; TRBD1 is a possible D gene (6 bases). There are 14 residues in the CDR3. V was shortened by 0 bases and J by 5 bases, with 8 bases between the two germline ends. Germline V gives CDR1 LGHNA, CDR2 YSLEER. The chain's CDR3 is CASSQDRGDQPQHF. The CDR3 DNA follows: TGCGCCAGCAGCCAAGATAGGGGGGATCAGCCCCAGCATTTT.

The chain couples TRBV30 to TRBJ2-1, with D maybe TRBD1 (6 bases). Trimming shortened V by 5 bases and J by 15 bases, and 14 bases separated the two germline ends. The length of the CDR3 is 10 residues. Per the germline V gene, CDR1 is GTSNPN and CDR2 is SVGIG (reference sequence). The chain's CDR3 is CAWLRGFLFF. The CDR3 DNA is TGTGCCTGGTTGAGGGGGTTTTTGTTCTTC.

The chain couples TRBV15 to TRBJ1-1; D uncertain. Germline V gives CDR1 LNHNV, CDR2 YYDKDF (reference sequence). The CDR3 has 13 amino acids. Trimming stripped 0 bases from V and 4 bases from J, with 6 bases between. The CDR3 protein is CATSRDRPTEAFF. In nucleotides, the CDR3 is TGTGCCACCAGCAGAGATCGACCCACTGAAGCTTTCTTT.

This chain joins TRBV9 and TRBJ2-1; a weak D match, TRBD1 (5 bases). The CDR3 is made up of 16 amino acids. The V and J ends lost 3 bases and 0 bases respectively, with 13 bases between them. The germline gives CDR1 SGDLS, CDR2 YYNGEE. The CDR3 sequence: CASSGGHSISYNEQFF. As DNA, the CDR3 is TGTGCCAGCAGCGGTGGACATTCTATCTCCTACAATGAGCAGTTCTTC.

J is TRBJ2-7 and V is TRBV5-4; D unclear. The CDR3 is made up of 15 amino acids. V was clipped by 1 base and J by 0 bases, with 11 bases between them. The germline CDR1 and CDR2 sequences are SGHNT and YYREEE (reference sequence). In DNA, the CDR3 is TGTGCCAGCAGCTTGACCGGTACAAGCTCCTACGAGCAGTACTTC. Its translation is CASSLTGTSSYEQYF.

This clone was observed a handful of times. The rearrangement links TRBV4-1 to TRBJ2-5, with a possible D match to TRBD1 (5 bases). Per the germline V gene, CDR1 is MGHRA and CDR2 is YSYEKL. This CDR3 has 14 residues. V was shortened by 1 base and J by 3 bases, with 9 bases between the two germline ends. CDR3 sequence (DNA): TGCGCCAGCAGCCAAGTTGGGGCAGAAGAGACCCAGTACTTC. It is translated as CASSQVGAEETQYF.

This chain joins TRBV5-5 and TRBJ2-5; 11 positions match TRBD2. The CDR3 runs 18 residues. Germline-derived CDR1 and CDR2 are SGHKS and YYEKEE (reference sequence). Unmatched junction bases numbered 12, after V lost 4 bases and J lost 1 base. CDR3 region: CASSLSPLLAGGQETQYF. The CDR3 region has the DNA TGTGCCAGCAGCCTCTCCCCTTTGCTAGCGGGGGGCCAAGAGACCCAGTACTTC.

This clone appeared a single time. The rearrangement links TRBV6-5 to TRBJ1-1, with D possibly being TRBD1 (6 bases). Per the germline V gene, CDR1 is MNHEY and CDR2 is SVGAGI. This CDR3 has 14 residues. With 0 bases removed from V and 7 bases from J, the gap between germline ends came to 12 bases. CDR3: CASSYSTGRLEAFF. The CDR3 DNA reads as TGTGCCAGCAGTTACTCGACAGGCCGCCTTGAAGCTTTCTTT.

The chain recombines TRBV19 with TRBJ2-3, with TRBD2 matching 13 bases. In germline, CDR1 is LNHDA, CDR2 SQIVND (reference sequence). Unmatched junction bases numbered 8, after V lost 9 bases and J lost 2 bases. This CDR3 has 16 amino acids. Here the CDR3 DNA reads TGTGCCAGCTCCTGGACTAGCGGGAGCCTCACAGATACGCAGTATTTT. Amino acid sequence: CASSWTSGSLTDTQYF.

The V call is TRBV6-5, the J call TRBJ2-7; D possibly corresponds to TRBD1 (6 bases). Trimming left V 4 bases short and J 2 bases short, with 12 bases between. The length of the CDR3 is 14 residues. From germline, CDR1 is MNHEY and CDR2 SVGAGI. This CDR3 reads CASSSGASPYEQYF. CDR3 DNA: TGTGCCAGCAGTTCAGGGGCTTCTCCCTACGAGCAGTACTTC.

V usage is TRBV5-4 and J usage is TRBJ2-5; D remains ambiguous. Trimming removed 1 base at V and 5 bases at J, with 9 bases between. Germline CDR1 is SGHNT and CDR2 is YYREEE (reference sequence). The CDR3 is 13 amino acids. CDR3 loop: CASSLYTVETQYF. Written as DNA, the CDR3 is TGTGCCAGCAGCTTGTATACAGTTGAGACCCAGTACTTC.

The rearrangement joins TRBV7-9 to TRBJ1-1; 10 bases match TRBD1. There are 15 residues in the CDR3. Germline-derived CDR1 and CDR2 are SEHNR and FQNEAQ (reference sequence). The J segment lost 0 bases and the V segment lost 3 bases, leaving 1 base of the junction unmatched. CDR3 residues: CASSLTGGMNTEAFF. The CDR3 DNA reads as TGTGCCAGCAGCTTGACAGGGGGCATGAACACTGAAGCTTTCTTT. The full variable domain, with the rest looked up from reference TRBV7-9 and TRBJ1-1, is DTGVSQNPRHKITKRGQNVTFRCDPISEHNRLYWYRQTLGQGPEFLTYFQNEAQLEKSRLLSDRFSAERPKGSFSTLEIQRTEQGDSAMYLCASSLTGGMNTEAFFGQGTRLTVV.

V gene TRBV7-9 combines with J gene TRBJ1-6, with D uncertain. The CDR3 spans 15 residues. Trimming removed 0 bases from V and 7 bases from J, with 10 bases in between. CDR1 is SEHNR and CDR2 is FQNEAQ in the germline V gene (reference sequence). The CDR3 DNA sequence: TGTGCCAGCAGCTTAGCCGGACGGGAAAATTCACCCCTCCACTTT. Protein sequence: CASSLAGRENSPLHF.

This chain links TRBV30 with TRBJ2-7; D uncertain. Trimming took 2 bases from V and 4 from J, leaving 9 bases between them. Germline CDR1 GTSNPN, CDR2 SVGIG (reference sequence). The CDR3 loop spans 12 amino acids. CDR3 residues: CAWSLWGYEQYF. The CDR3 DNA follows: TGTGCCTGGAGTCTGTGGGGATACGAGCAGTACTTC.

The chain uses TRBV19 and TRBJ1-1; unclear D gene. The CDR3 runs 14 residues. CDR1 is LNHDA, CDR2 SQIVND, per germline (reference sequence). V was clipped by 3 bases and J by 0 bases, with 8 bases between them. CDR3 sequence reads: CASSMFDVNTEAFF. As DNA, the CDR3 is TGTGCCAGTAGTATGTTCGACGTGAACACTGAAGCTTTCTTT.

J is TRBJ2-7 and V is TRBV5-1; no reliable D call. Germline CDR1 SGHRS, CDR2 YFSETQ. V was clipped by 3 bases and J by 2 bases, with 6 bases between them. The CDR3 consists of 12 residues. CDR3 DNA: TGCGCCAGCAGCTCTGCCACCTACGAGCAGTACTTC. This translates into CASSSATYEQYF.

The chain joins TRBV15 to TRBJ2-2, with 9 bases aligning to TRBD2. V gave up 1 base and J gave up 4 bases; unmatched junction bases: 4. Germline CDR1 is LNHNV and CDR2 is YYDKDF (reference sequence). The CDR3 extends over 16 amino acids. CDR3 in amino acids: CATSRGGLAATGELFF. DNA of the CDR3: TGTGCCACCAGCAGAGGGGGACTAGCTGCCACCGGGGAGCTGTTTTTT. The complete variable domain, with remaining parts taken from reference TRBV15 and TRBJ2-2, reads DAMVIQNPRYQVTQFGKPVTLSCSQTLNHNVMYWYQQKSSQAPKLLFHYYDKDFNNEADTPDNFQSRRPNTSFCFLDIRSPGLGDTAMYLCATSRGGLAATGELFFGEGSRLTVL.

The J gene is TRBJ2-2, the V gene TRBV5-5, with TRBD2 matching 8 bases. Germline assignment: CDR1 SGHKS and CDR2 YYEKEE (reference sequence). The CDR3 runs 16 residues. J lost 0 bases, V lost 4 bases, and 5 bases had no gene match. The CDR3 coding sequence is TGTGCCAGCAGCATACGGACTAGCCCGAACACCGGGGAGCTGTTTTTT. This gives the protein CASSIRTSPNTGELFF.

The chain recombines TRBV29-1 with TRBJ2-7; D is perhaps TRBD2 (6 bases). CDR3 size: 11 residues. Germline-derived CDR1 and CDR2 are SQVTM and ANQGSEA. Between the trimmed V and J ends, which lost 6 bases and 6 bases, there was a span of 12 bases. CDR3 loop: CSVQVGGEQYF. In DNA form, the CDR3 reads TGCAGCGTCCAAGTGGGGGGCGAGCAGTACTTC.

This chain uses TRBV27 with TRBJ1-5; TRBD1 is a possible D gene (5 bases). With 4 bases removed from V and 5 bases from J, the gap between germline ends came to 9 bases. The CDR3 runs to 13 residues. Germline V gene lookup returns CDR1 MNHEY and CDR2 SMNVEV (reference sequence). Here the CDR3 DNA reads TGTGCCAGCAGTTGGGGGATGGATCAGCCCCAGCATTTT. This translates into CASSWGMDQPQHF.